The 15 T cell receptor beta chains presented below share a single source sample, sequenced in a study of cytomegalovirus exposure and HLA in healthy donors. Data came from immunoSEQ multiplex PCR; TCRdb stores just in-frame clones and leaves some out. The sample has tens of thousands of clones, approximately 97% seen once. The sequencing sample was made of PBMCs. Receptor source: a woman between 18 and 29 years old in good health and CMV-seropositive.

The CDR3 loop is CASSGRDRTNTGELFF. The CDR3 coding sequence is TGTGCCAGCAGTGGGAGGGACAGGACGAACACCGGGGAGCTGTTTTTT. The chain is built from TRBV6-1 and TRBJ2-2, with 8 positions matching TRBD1. Trimming took 4 bases from V and 0 from J; bases not matched to a gene: 4. Looked up from germline, CDR1 is MNHNS and CDR2 is SASEGT. The CDR3 has 16 amino acids.

V usage is TRBV6-4 and J usage is TRBJ2-1, with TRBD2 matching 12 bases. The CDR3 totals 17 residues. The germline CDR1 and CDR2 sequences are MRHNA and SNTAGT. After removal of 4 bases from V and 4 bases from J, the junction contained 8 bases not matched to a gene. The CDR3 loop is CASSGDSGTSGYNEQFF. The CDR3, as DNA: TGTGCCAGCAGTGGGGATTCCGGGACTAGCGGGTACAATGAGCAGTTCTTC.

CDR3 coding DNA: TGTGCCAGCAGCGAATGGCCGGGTCCAGCCAATCAGCCCCAGCATTTT. Translation gives CASSEWPGPANQPQHF. The chain uses TRBV5-5 and TRBJ1-5; unclear D gene. Trimming took off 4 bases at V and 3 bases at J, with 17 bases between the two ends. The length of the CDR3 is 16 residues. The germline CDR1 and CDR2 sequences are SGHKS and YYEKEE (reference sequence).

The V and J genes are TRBV7-2 and TRBJ1-5, with 9 bases that match TRBD1. Germline trimming cut 3 bases from V and 6 bases from J; bases unmatched to any gene: 6. The CDR3 sequence is 15 residues long. CDR1 SGHTA and CDR2 FQGNSA come from the germline V gene. CDR3 sequence reads: CASSFTGTGLQPQHF. CDR3 sequence (DNA): TGTGCCAGCAGCTTTACCGGGACAGGGCTTCAGCCCCAGCATTTT. The complete variable domain, with remaining parts taken from reference TRBV7-2 and TRBJ1-5, reads GAGVSQSPSNKVTEKGKDVELRCDPISGHTALYWYRQSLGQGLEFLIYFQGNSAPDKSGLPSDRFSAERTGGSVSTLTIQRTQQEDSAVYLCASSFTGTGLQPQHFGDGTRLSIL.

V and J are TRBV27 and TRBJ2-1, with D perhaps matching TRBD2 (5 bases). The V and J ends lost 8 bases and 0 bases respectively, with 5 bases between them. The CDR3 extends over 12 amino acids. Germline V gene lookup returns CDR1 MNHEY and CDR2 SMNVEV (reference sequence). The CDR3 bases are TGTGCCAGCGGGAGCTCCTACAATGAGCAGTTCTTC. It is translated as CASGSSYNEQFF.

This clone was detected only once. The chain combines TRBV27 with TRBJ2-5; 7 nucleotides agree with TRBD2. V lost 4 bases to trimming and J lost 5 bases; unmatched junction nucleotides: 4. The CDR3 has 13 amino acids. Germline CDR1 and CDR2: MNHEY and SMNVEV (reference sequence). The CDR3 DNA reads as TGTGCCAGCAGTTCGGGGGGACCTGAGACCCAGTACTTC. Protein: CASSSGGPETQYF.

This clone was counted a single time. V and J are TRBV6-5 and TRBJ2-1; D remains unclear. The CDR3 extends over 15 amino acids. The germline CDR1 and CDR2 sequences are MNHEY and SVGAGI. V was trimmed by 0 bases and J by 8 bases, leaving 14 bases between them. CDR3 sequence: CASSYSSLPPDEQFF. CDR3 in DNA: TGTGCCAGCAGTTACTCATCCCTCCCCCCGGATGAGCAGTTCTTC.

The chain has TRBV28 and TRBJ1-1; maybe TRBD1 (6 bases). V lost 1 base and J lost 4, with 10 bases in between. This CDR3 comprises 14 residues. Germline CDR1 and CDR2: MDHEN and SYDVKM. CDR3 sequence (DNA): TGTGCCAGCAGTTTATACAGGGTGGCCACTGAAGCTTTCTTT. Amino acids: CASSLYRVATEAFF.

In its sample, this clone was seen once. The V call is TRBV5-5, the J call TRBJ1-2; D may be TRBD1 (5 bases). The CDR3 runs to 14 residues. V was pared by 0 bases and J by 4 bases, with 10 bases between. Looked up from germline, CDR1 is SGHKS and CDR2 is YYEKEE (reference sequence). CDR3 amino acids: CASSLAVGPYGYTF. In nucleotides, the CDR3 is TGTGCCAGCAGCTTGGCCGTGGGGCCCTATGGCTACACCTTC.

This chain links TRBV5-4 with TRBJ2-1; D may be TRBD1 (5 bases). In germline, CDR1 is SGHNT, CDR2 YYREEE (reference sequence). V gave up 3 bases and J gave up 9 bases, with 7 bases separating them. CDR3 size: 11 residues. CDR3 coding DNA: TGTGCCAGCAGCTCAGGGTTTGAGCAGTTCTTC. Protein sequence: CASSSGFEQFF.

V usage is TRBV28 and J usage is TRBJ1-1; possibly TRBD1 for D (5 bases). The CDR3 sequence is 15 residues long. Between the trimmed V and J ends, which lost 2 bases and 1 base, there was a span of 11 bases. CDR1 and CDR2 from the germline V gene are MDHEN and SYDVKM. CDR3 residues: CASSLQGTWNTEAFF. In DNA form, the CDR3 reads TGTGCCAGCAGTTTACAGGGCACTTGGAACACTGAAGCTTTCTTT.

V is TRBV4-1 and J is TRBJ1-1; TRBD1 matches at 10 bases. This CDR3 spans 18 amino acids. Germline V gene data show CDR1 as MGHRA and CDR2 as YSYEKL. V shed 2 bases, J shed 4 bases, and the junction held 13 bases outside the gene matches. CDR3 in amino acids: CASSQKGLGGQGSTEAFF. The CDR3 DNA follows: TGCGCCAGCAGCCAAAAGGGTCTAGGGGGACAGGGGAGCACTGAAGCTTTCTTT.

This chain joins TRBV7-9 and TRBJ2-3; 9 nucleotides align to TRBD2. Trimming took 3 bases from V and 5 from J; bases not matched to a gene: 0. The CDR3 sequence is 13 residues long. The germline V gene has CDR1 SEHNR and CDR2 FQNEAQ (reference sequence). Written as DNA, the CDR3 is TGTGCCAGCAGCTTGACTAGCGGAGATACGCAGTATTTT. Amino acid sequence: CASSLTSGDTQYF. Filled out from reference TRBV7-9 and TRBJ2-3, the complete variable domain reads DTGVSQNPRHKITKRGQNVTFRCDPISEHNRLYWYRQTLGQGPEFLTYFQNEAQLEKSRLLSDRFSAERPKGSFSTLEIQRTEQGDSAMYLCASSLTSGDTQYFGPGTRLTVL.

The chain employs TRBV19 and TRBJ1-1, with TRBD1 as a possible D gene (5 bases). V was trimmed by 4 bases and J by 5 bases, leaving 11 bases between them. Germline V gene lookup returns CDR1 LNHDA and CDR2 SQIVND (reference sequence). The CDR3 totals 13 residues. CDR3 amino acids: CASSSGGGTEAFF. DNA for the CDR3: TGTGCCAGTAGTAGTGGGGGAGGAACTGAAGCTTTCTTT.

V and J are TRBV6-1 and TRBJ2-7, with 8 bases identical to TRBD1. V lost 4 bases, J lost 4 bases, and 9 bases stayed unmatched. CDR1 is MNHNS and CDR2 is SASEGT in the germline V gene. The CDR3 spans 15 residues. The CDR3 DNA reads TGTGCCAGCAGTGTAGGGCAGGGGGCAGTGTACGAGCAGTACTTC. Translated, it gives CASSVGQGAVYEQYF.